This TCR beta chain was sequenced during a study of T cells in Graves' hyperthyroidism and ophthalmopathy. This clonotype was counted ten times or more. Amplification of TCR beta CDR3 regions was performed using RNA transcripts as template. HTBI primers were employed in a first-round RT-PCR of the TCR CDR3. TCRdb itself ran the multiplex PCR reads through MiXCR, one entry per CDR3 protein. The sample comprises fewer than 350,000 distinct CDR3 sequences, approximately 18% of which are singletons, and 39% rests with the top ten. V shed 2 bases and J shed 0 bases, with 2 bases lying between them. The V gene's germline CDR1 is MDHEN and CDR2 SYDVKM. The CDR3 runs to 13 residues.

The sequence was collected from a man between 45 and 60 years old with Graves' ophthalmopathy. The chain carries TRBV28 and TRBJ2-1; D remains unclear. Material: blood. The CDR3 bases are TGTGCCAGCAGTTTAATCTCCTACAATGAGCAGTTCTTC. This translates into CASSLISYNEQFF. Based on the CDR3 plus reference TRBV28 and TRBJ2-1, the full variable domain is DVKVTQSSRYLVKRTGEKVFLECVQDMDHENMFWYRQDPGLGLRLIYFSYDVKMKEKGDIPEGYSVSREKKERFSLILESASTNQTSMYLCASSLISYNEQFFGPGTRLTVL.